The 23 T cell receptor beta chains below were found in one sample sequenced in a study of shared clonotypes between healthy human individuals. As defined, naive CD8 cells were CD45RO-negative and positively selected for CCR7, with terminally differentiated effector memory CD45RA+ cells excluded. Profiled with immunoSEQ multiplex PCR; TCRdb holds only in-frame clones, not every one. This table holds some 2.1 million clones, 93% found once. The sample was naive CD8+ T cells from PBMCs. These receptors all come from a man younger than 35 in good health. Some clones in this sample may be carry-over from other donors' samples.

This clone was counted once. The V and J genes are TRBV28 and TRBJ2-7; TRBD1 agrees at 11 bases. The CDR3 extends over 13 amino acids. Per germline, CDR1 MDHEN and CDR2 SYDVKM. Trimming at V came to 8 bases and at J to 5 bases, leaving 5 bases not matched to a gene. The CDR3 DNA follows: TGTGCCAGCCGGGACAGGGGGAGGGACGAGCAGTACTTC. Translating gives CASRDRGRDEQYF.

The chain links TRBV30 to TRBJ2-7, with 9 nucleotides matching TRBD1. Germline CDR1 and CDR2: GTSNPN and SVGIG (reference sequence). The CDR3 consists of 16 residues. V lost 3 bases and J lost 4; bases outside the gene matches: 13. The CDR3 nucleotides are TGTGCCTGGAGGCCCCGGGCCGGGACAGGGTGGTACGAGCAGTACTTC. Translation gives CAWRPRAGTGWYEQYF.

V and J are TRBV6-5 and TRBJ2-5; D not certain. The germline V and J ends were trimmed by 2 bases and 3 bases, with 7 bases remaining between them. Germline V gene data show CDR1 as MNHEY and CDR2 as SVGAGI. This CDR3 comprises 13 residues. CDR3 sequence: CASSYGLKETQYF. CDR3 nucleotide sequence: TGTGCCAGCAGTTACGGTCTGAAAGAGACCCAGTACTTC.

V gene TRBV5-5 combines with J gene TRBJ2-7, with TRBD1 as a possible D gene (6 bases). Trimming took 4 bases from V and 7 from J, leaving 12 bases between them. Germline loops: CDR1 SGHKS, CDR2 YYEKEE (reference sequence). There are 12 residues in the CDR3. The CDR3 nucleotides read TGTGCCAGCAGCCCAGGGACACCTGAGCAGTACTTC. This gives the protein CASSPGTPEQYF.

The CDR3 loop is CASSVLPGGSESYEQYF. CDR3 coding DNA: TGCGCCAGCAGCGTTCTACCAGGGGGCTCGGAATCCTACGAGCAGTACTTC. V is TRBV5-1 and J is TRBJ2-7; 8 bases are shared with TRBD1. Germline CDR1 reads SGHRS; CDR2 reads YFSETQ. After removal of 4 bases from V and 1 base from J, the junction contained 13 bases not matched to a gene. The CDR3 is made up of 17 amino acids.

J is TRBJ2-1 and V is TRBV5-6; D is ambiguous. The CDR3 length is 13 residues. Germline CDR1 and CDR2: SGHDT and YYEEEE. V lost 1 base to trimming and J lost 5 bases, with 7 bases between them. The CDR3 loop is CASSLLADNEQFF. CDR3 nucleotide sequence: TGTGCCAGCAGCTTGCTGGCGGACAATGAGCAGTTCTTC.

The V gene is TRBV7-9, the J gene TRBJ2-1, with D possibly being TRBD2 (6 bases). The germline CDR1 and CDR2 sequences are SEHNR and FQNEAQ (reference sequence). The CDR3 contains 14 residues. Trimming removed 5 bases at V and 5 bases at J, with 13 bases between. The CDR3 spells CASSIAGTHNEQFF. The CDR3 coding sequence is TGTGCCAGCAGCATCGCCGGGACTCACAATGAGCAGTTCTTC.

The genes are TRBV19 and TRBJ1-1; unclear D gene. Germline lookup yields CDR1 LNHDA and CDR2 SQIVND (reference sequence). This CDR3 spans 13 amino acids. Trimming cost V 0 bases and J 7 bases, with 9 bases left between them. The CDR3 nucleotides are TGTGCCAGTAGTATAGACTCAGAGAGTGAAGCTTTCTTT. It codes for CASSIDSESEAFF.

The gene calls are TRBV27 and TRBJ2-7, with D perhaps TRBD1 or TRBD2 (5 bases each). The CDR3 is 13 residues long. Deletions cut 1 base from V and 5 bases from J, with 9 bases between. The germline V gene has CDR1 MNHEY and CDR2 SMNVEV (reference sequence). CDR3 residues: CASSLYGTNEQYF. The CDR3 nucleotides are TGTGCCAGCAGTTTATATGGGACCAACGAGCAGTACTTC.

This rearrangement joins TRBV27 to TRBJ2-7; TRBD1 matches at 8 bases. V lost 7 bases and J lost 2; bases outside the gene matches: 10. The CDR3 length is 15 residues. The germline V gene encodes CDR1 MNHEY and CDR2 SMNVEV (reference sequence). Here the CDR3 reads CASTWGTGRAYEQYF. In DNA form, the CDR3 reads TGTGCCAGCACTTGGGGGACAGGAAGAGCCTACGAGCAGTACTTC.

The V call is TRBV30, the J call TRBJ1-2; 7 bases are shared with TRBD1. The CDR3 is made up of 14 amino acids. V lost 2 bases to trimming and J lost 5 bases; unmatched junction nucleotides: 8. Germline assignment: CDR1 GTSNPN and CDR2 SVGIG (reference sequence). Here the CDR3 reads CAWSRKDRNYGYTF. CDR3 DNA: TGTGCCTGGAGTAGAAAGGACAGGAATTATGGCTACACCTTC.

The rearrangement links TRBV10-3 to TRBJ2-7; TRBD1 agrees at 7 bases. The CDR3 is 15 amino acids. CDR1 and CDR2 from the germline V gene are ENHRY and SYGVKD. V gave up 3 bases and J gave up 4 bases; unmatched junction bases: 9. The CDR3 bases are TGTGCCATCAGTGAACCCGGGACAGTACTTTACGAGCAGTACTTC. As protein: CAISEPGTVLYEQYF.

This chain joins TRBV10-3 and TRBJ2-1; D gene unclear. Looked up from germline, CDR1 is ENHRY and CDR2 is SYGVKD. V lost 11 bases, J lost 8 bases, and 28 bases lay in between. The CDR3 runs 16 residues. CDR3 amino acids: CAVSRSSDLLRDEQFF. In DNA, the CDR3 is TGTGCCGTATCCCGATCTTCGGACCTCCTCCGCGATGAGCAGTTCTTC.

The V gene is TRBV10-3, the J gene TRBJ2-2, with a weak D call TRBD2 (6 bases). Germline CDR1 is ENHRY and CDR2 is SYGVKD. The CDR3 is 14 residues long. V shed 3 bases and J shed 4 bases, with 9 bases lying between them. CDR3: CAISDPEGTGELFF. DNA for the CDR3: TGTGCCATCAGTGACCCGGAGGGCACCGGGGAGCTGTTTTTT.

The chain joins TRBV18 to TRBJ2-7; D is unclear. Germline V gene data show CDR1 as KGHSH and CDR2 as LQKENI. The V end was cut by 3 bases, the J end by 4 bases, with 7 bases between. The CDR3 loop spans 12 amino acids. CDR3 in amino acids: CASSPATYEQYF. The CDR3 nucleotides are TGTGCCAGCTCACCGGCAACTTACGAGCAGTACTTC.

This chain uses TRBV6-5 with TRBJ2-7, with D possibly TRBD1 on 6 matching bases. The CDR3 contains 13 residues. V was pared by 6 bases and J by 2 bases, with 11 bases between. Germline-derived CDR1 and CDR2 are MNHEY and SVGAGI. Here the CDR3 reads CASRQTGPYEQYF. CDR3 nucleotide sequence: TGTGCCAGCAGACAGACAGGACCCTACGAGCAGTACTTC.

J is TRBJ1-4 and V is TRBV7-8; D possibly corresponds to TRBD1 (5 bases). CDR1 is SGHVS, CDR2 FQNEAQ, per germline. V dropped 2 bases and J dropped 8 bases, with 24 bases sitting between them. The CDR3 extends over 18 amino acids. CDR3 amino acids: CASSLMSWAPGAGEKLFF. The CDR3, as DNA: TGTGCCAGCAGCTTAATGAGTTGGGCCCCCGGGGCAGGCGAAAAACTGTTTTTT.

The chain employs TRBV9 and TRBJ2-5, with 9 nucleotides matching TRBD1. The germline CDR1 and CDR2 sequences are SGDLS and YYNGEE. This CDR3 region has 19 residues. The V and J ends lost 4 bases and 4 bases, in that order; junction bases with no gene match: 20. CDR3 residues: CASSTQKGPRDRVVETQYF. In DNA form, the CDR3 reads TGTGCCAGCAGCACTCAAAAGGGACCCCGGGACAGGGTGGTAGAGACCCAGTACTTC.

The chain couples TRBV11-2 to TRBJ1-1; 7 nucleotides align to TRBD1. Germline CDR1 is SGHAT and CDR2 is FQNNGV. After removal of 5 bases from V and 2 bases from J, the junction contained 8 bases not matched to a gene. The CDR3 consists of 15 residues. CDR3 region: CASSPLQGENTEAFF. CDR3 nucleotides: TGTGCCAGCAGCCCCCTTCAGGGGGAAAACACTGAAGCTTTCTTT.

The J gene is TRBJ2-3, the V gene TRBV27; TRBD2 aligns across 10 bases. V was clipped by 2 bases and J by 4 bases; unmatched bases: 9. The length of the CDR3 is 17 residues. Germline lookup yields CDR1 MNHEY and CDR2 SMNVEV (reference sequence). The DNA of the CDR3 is TGTGCCAGCAGTTTACCCCGCCTAGCGGGAGATCCAGATACGCAGTATTTT. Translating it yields CASSLPRLAGDPDTQYF.

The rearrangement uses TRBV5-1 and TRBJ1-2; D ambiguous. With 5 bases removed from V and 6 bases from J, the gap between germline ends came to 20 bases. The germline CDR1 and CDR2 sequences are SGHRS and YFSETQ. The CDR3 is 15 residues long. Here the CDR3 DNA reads TGCGCCAGCAGGGGTAGGGCAGCCCTGACGGATGGCTACACCTTC. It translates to CASRGRAALTDGYTF. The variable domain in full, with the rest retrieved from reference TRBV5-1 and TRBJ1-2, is KAGVTQTPRYLIKTRGQQVTLSCSPISGHRSVSWYQQTPGQGLQFLFEYFSETQRNKGNFPGRFSGRQFSNSRSEMNVSTLELGDSALYLCASRGRAALTDGYTFGSGTRLTVV.

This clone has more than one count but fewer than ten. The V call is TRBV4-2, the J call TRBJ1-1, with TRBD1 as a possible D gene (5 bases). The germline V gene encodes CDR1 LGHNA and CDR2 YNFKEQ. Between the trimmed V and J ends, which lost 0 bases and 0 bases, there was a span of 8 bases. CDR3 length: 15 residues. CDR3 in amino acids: CASSQEQAMNTEAFF. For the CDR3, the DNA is TGTGCCAGCAGCCAAGAACAGGCTATGAACACTGAAGCTTTCTTT.

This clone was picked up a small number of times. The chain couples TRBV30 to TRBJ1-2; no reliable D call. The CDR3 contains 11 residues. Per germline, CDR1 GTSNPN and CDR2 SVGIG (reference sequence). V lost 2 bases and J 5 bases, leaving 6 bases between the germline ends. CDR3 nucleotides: TGTGCCTGGAGTTTGGAGTATGGCTACACCTTC. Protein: CAWSLEYGYTF.